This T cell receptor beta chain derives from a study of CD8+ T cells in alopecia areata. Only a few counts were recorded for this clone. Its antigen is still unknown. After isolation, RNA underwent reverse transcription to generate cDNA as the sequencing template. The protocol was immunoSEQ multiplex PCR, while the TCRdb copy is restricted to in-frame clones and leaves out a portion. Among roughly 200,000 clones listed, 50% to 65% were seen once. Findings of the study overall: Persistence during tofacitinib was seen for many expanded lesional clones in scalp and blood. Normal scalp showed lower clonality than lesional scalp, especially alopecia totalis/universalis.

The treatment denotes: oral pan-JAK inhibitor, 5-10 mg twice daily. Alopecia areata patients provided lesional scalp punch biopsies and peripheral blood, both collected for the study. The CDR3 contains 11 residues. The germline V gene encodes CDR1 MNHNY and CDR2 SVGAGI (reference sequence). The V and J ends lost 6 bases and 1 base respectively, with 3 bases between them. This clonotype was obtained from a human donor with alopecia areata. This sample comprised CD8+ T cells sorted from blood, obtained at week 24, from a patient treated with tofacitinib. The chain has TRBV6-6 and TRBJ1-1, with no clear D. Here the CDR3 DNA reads TGTGCCAGCAGGAGGAACACTGAAGCTTTCTTT. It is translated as CASRRNTEAFF.